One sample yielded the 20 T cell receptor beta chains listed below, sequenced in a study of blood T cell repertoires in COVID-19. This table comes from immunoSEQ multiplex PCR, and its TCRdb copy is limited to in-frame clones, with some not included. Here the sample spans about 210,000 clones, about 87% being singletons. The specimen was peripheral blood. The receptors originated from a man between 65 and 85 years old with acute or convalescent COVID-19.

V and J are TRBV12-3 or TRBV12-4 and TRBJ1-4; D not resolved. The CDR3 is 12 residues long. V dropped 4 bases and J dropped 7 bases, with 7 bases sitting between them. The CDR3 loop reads CASSSLFEKLFF. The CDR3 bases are TGTGCCAGCAGTTCCTTATTTGAAAAACTGTTTTTT.

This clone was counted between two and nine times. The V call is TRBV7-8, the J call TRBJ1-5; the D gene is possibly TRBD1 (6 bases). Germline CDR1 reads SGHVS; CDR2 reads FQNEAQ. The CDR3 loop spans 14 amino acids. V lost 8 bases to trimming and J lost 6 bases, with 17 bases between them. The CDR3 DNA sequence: TGTGCCAGCCAACCGGGACAAGGGTTTCAGCCCCAGCATTTT. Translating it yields CASQPGQGFQPQHF.

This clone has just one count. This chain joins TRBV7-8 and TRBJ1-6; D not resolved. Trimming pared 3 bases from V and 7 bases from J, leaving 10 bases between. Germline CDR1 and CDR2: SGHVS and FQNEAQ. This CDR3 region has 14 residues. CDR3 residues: CASSFIRGNSPLHF. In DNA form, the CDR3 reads TGTGCCAGCAGCTTCATCAGAGGGAATTCACCCCTCCACTTT. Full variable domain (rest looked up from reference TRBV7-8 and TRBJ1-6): GAGVSQSPRYKVAKRGQDVALRCDPISGHVSLFWYQQALGQGPEFLTYFQNEAQLDKSGLPSDRFFAERPEGSVSTLKIQRTQQEDSAVYLCASSFIRGNSPLHFGNGTRLTVT.

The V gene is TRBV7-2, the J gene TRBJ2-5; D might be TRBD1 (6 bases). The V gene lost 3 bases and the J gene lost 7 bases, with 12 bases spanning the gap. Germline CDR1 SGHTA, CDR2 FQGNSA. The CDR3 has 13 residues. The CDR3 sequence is CASSFGQYGTQYF. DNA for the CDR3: TGTGCCAGCAGCTTTGGACAGTACGGGACCCAGTACTTC.

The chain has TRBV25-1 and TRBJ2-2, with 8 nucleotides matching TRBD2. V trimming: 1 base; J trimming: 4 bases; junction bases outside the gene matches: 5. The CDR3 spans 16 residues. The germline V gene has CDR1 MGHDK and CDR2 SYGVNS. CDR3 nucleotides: TGTGCCAGCAGTGAATTATTAGCGGGGAGCACCGGGGAGCTGTTTTTT. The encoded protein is CASSELLAGSTGELFF.

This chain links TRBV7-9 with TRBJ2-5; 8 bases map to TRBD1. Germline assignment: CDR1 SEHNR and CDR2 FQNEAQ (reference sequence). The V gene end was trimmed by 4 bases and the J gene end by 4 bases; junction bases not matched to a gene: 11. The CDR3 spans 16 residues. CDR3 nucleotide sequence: TGTGCCAGCAGCTCCCGGACAGGGTTGAGTGGAGAGACCCAGTACTTC. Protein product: CASSSRTGLSGETQYF.

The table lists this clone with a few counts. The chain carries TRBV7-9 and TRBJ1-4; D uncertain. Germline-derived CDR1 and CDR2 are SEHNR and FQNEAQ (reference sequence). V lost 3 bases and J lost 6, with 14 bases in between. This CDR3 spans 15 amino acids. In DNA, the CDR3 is TGTGCCAGCAGCTTTGTATCCCAGTTCGATGAAAAACTGTTTTTT. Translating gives CASSFVSQFDEKLFF. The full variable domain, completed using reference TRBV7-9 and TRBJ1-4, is DTGVSQNPRHKITKRGQNVTFRCDPISEHNRLYWYRQTLGQGPEFLTYFQNEAQLEKSRLLSDRFSAERPKGSFSTLEIQRTEQGDSAMYLCASSFVSQFDEKLFFGSGTQLSVL.

The CDR3 nucleotides are TGCAGCGCCGAGGAGGGCACAGATACGCAGTATTTT. Translation: CSAEEGTDTQYF. The gene calls are TRBV29-1 and TRBJ2-3; D might be TRBD2 (5 bases). V lost 7 bases and J lost 1, with 9 bases in between. The germline V gene has CDR1 SQVTM and CDR2 ANQGSEA. The CDR3 is 12 amino acids.

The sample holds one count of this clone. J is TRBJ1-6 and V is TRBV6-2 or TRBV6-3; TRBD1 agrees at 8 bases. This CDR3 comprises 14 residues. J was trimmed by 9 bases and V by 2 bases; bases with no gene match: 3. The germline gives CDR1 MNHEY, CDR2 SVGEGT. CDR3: CASSYQGAGSPLHF. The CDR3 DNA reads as TGTGCCAGCAGTTACCAGGGGGCAGGTTCACCCCTCCACTTT.

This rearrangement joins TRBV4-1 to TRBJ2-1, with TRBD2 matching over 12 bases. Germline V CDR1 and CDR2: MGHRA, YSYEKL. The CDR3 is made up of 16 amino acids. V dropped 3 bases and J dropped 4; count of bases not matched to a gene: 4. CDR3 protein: CASSQGTSGFYNEQFF. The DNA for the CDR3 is TGCGCCAGCAGCCAGGGGACTAGCGGGTTTTACAATGAGCAGTTCTTC.

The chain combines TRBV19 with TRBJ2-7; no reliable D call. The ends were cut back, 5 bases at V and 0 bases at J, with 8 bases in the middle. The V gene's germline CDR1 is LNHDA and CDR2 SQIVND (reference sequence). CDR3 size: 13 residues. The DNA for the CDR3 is TGTGCCAGTAGTTCGGTCGGCTCCTACGAGCAGTACTTC. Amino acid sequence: CASSSVGSYEQYF.

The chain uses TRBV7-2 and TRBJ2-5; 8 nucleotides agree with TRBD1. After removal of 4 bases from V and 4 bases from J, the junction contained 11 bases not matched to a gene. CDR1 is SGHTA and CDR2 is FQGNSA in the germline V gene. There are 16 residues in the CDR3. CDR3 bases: TGTGCCAGCAGCTGGGGTCAGGGGGCGCCTATAGAGACCCAGTACTTC. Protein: CASSWGQGAPIETQYF.

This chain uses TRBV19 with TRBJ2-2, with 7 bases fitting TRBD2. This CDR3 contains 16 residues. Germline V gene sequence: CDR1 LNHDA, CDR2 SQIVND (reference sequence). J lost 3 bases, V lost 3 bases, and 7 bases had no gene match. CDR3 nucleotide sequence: TGTGCCAGTAGTATTCGTTGGGCGGGAGACACCGGGGAGCTGTTTTTT. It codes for CASSIRWAGDTGELFF.

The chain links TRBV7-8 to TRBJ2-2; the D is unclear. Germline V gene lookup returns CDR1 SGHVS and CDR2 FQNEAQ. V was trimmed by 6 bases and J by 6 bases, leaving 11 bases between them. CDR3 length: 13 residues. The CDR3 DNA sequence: TGTGCCAGCAGTACCCAGGCCCCCGGGGAGCTGTTTTTT. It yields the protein CASSTQAPGELFF.

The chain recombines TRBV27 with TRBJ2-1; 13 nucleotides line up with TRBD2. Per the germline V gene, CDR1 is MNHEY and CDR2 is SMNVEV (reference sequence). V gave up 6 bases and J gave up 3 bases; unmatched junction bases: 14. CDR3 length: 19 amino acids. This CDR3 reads CASRSRTSGRAAVYNEQFF. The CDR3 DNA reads TGTGCCAGCAGGAGCCGTACTAGCGGGAGGGCCGCTGTCTACAATGAGCAGTTCTTC.

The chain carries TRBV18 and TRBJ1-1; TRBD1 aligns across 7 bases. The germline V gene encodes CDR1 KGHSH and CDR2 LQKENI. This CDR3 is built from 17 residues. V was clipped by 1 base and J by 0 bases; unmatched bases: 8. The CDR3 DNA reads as TGTGCCAGCTCACCACTTATAACAGGGGCTATGAACACTGAAGCTTTCTTT. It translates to CASSPLITGAMNTEAFF.

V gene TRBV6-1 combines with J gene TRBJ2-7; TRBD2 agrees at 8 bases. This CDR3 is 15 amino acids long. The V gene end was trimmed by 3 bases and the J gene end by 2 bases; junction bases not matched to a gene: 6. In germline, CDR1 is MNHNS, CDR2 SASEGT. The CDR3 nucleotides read TGTGCCAGCAGTGAGTGGACTAGCAGCACCTACGAGCAGTACTTC. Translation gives CASSEWTSSTYEQYF.

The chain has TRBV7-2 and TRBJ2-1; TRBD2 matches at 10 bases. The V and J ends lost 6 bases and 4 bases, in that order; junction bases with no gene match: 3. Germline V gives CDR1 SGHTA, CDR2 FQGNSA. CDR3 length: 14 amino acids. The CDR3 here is CASRTSGVYNEQFF. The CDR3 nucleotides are TGTGCCAGCAGAACTAGCGGGGTATACAATGAGCAGTTCTTC. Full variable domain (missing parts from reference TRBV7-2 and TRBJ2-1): GAGVSQSPSNKVTEKGKDVELRCDPISGHTALYWYRQSLGQGLEFLIYFQGNSAPDKSGLPSDRFSAERTGGSVSTLTIQRTQQEDSAVYLCASRTSGVYNEQFFGPGTRLTVL.

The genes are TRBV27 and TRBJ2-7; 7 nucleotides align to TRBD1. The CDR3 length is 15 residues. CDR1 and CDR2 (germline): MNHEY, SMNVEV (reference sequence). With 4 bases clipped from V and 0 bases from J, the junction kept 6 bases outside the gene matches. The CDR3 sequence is CASSSQTGNSYEQYF. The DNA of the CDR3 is TGTGCCAGCAGTTCGCAGACAGGGAACTCCTACGAGCAGTACTTC.

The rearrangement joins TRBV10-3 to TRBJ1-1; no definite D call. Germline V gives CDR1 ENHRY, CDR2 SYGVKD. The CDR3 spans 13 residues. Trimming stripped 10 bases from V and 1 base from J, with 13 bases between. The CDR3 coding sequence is TGTGCCACCATGCGGCAAGGGAACACTGAAGCTTTCTTT. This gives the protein CATMRQGNTEAFF.